This passage covers 13 T cell receptor beta chains from one sample sequenced in a study of T cell clonality in common variable immunodeficiency. Study observations and caveats: Fewer deletions and N-nucleotide insertions were reportedly seen in common variable immunodeficiency TCR beta sequences.

Only in-frame clones appear in the TCRdb table, and some are missing; sequencing was by immunoSEQ multiplex PCR. The sample holds 14,000 or so clones, and no clone turns up only once. Antigen specificity for these receptors is unknown. The specimen was peripheral blood mononuclear cells. The receptor set was obtained from a human donor with common variable immunodeficiency.

A note on this clone: The read halts 3 residues ahead of the CDR3 end, with the missing end drawn from the germline J gene. This chain links TRBV18 with TRBJ1-2, with 8 bases aligning to TRBD1. Germline loops: CDR1 KGHSH, CDR2 LQKENI. V shed 3 bases, J shed 6 bases, and the junction held 3 bases outside the gene matches. This CDR3 spans 13 amino acids. The CDR3 loop reads CASSPDRGDGYTF. The sequenced part of the CDR3 DNA is TGTGCCAGCTCACCCGACAGGGGCGATGGC.

For this clone: With the read ending 3 residues before the CDR3 end, the germline J gene is used to fill in that end. The gene calls are TRBV7-2 and TRBJ1-1; the D gene is possibly TRBD1 (6 bases). The germline V and J ends were trimmed by 1 base and 7 bases, with 16 bases remaining between them. Per germline, CDR1 SGHTA and CDR2 FQGNSA. This CDR3 comprises 15 residues. The CDR3 reads CASSLGRGGGHEAFF. CDR3 DNA (partial): TGTGCCAGCAGCTTAGGCAGGGGCGGGGGACATGAA.

This clone was seen more than once but under ten times. The sequence runs out 3 residues before the end of the CDR3; the remainder is reconstructed from the germline J gene. The chain links TRBV7-9 to TRBJ1-2; D not resolved. The CDR3 covers 15 residues. Germline V CDR1 and CDR2: SEHNR, FQNEAQ (reference sequence). The DNA read from the CDR3 is TGTGCCAGCAGCTTAAGTACTGGGCGGGAGGGCGGC. Its translation is CASSLSTGREGG. The entire CDR3 is CASSLSTGREGGYTF. The whole variable domain, filled in from reference TRBV7-9 and TRBJ1-2, reads DTGVSQNPRHKITKRGQNVTFRCDPISEHNRLYWYRQTLGQGPEFLTYFQNEAQLEKSRLLSDRFSAERPKGSFSTLEIQRTEQGDSAMYLCASSLSTGREGGYTFGSGTRLTVV.

Worth noting for this clone: The read terminates 3 residues ahead of where the CDR3 ends, so the germline J gene completes it. The chain employs TRBV7-9 and TRBJ2-5; D gene unclear. The CDR3 spans 14 residues. Germline CDR1 and CDR2: SEHNR and FQNEAQ (reference sequence). Trimming removed 2 bases from V and 4 bases from J, with 11 bases in between. CDR3: CASSLKGVVETQYF. The CDR3 bases that were read are TGTGCCAGCAGCTTAAAGGGTGTAGTAGAGACC.

The table lists this clone with a few counts. The read comes to an end 3 residues before the CDR3 does, leaving the germline J gene to fill in the end. The chain uses TRBV18 and TRBJ2-1; D is possibly TRBD1 (7 bases). The CDR3 consists of 15 residues. Trimming pared 2 bases from V and 6 bases from J, leaving 14 bases between. The germline gives CDR1 KGHSH, CDR2 LQKENI. The CDR3 DNA, read in part, is TGTGCCAGCTCACCAGCGGGACAGCTAGGCAATGAG. Translated: CASSPAGQLGNE. The whole CDR3 sequence reads CASSPAGQLGNEQFF.

This clone ranks as medium-sized. CDR3 amino acids: CASSLDRGYTDTQYF. The sequenced part of the CDR3 DNA is TGTGCCAGCAGCTTGGACAGGGGATACACAGATACG. This rearrangement joins TRBV5-6 to TRBJ2-3, with 7 bases fitting TRBD1. The read terminates 3 residues ahead of where the CDR3 ends, so the germline J gene completes it. The V and J ends lost 0 bases and 2 bases, in that order; junction bases with no gene match: 3. The V gene's germline CDR1 is SGHDT and CDR2 YYEEEE. The CDR3 sequence is 15 residues long.

Note on this clone: The sequenced fragment ends 3 residues before the CDR3 boundary, so the rest is inferred from the germline J gene. This chain uses TRBV7-2 with TRBJ1-2, with 9 positions matching TRBD1. The V gene end was trimmed by 3 bases and the J gene end by 4 bases; junction bases not matched to a gene: 6. Germline assignment: CDR1 SGHTA and CDR2 FQGNSA. The CDR3 contains 15 residues. The CDR3 DNA, read in part, is TGTGCCAGCAGCTTCGGGGGGACAGGGCTCTATGGC. Protein sequence: CASSFGGTGLYG. The full-length CDR3 reads as CASSFGGTGLYGYTF.

To note about this clone: The CDR3 end lies 3 residues beyond the end of the read and is filled in from the germline J gene. The chain uses TRBV7-2 and TRBJ2-5, with TRBD2 matching over 7 bases. Germline V CDR1 and CDR2: SGHTA, FQGNSA. The CDR3 totals 14 residues. The junction had 5 bases not matched to a gene; V was cut back by 2 bases and J by 5 bases. The CDR3 loop is CASSLSRGGETQYF. CDR3 DNA, as far as it was read: TGTGCCAGCAGCTTAAGTAGGGGAGGGGAGACC.

This clone was seen only a few times. The sequenced CDR3 bases are TGTGCCAGCAGTCCCCAGGCCCTCTACGAG. It specifies CASSPQALYE. Given in full, the CDR3 is CASSPQALYEQYF. The rearrangement links TRBV2 to TRBJ2-7; D is uncertain. The read gets to within 3 residues of the CDR3 end, and the germline J gene fills in the rest. The CDR3 extends over 13 amino acids. Trimming left V 5 bases short and J 3 bases short, with 11 bases between. Germline V gene sequence: CDR1 SNHLY, CDR2 FYNNEI.

This clone is classed as medium-sized (0.01 to 0.1%). The missing CDR3 end, 3 residues past where the read stops, is filled in from the germline J gene. The genes are TRBV5-4 and TRBJ2-5, with D hard to call. CDR1 and CDR2 (germline): SGHNT, YYREEE (reference sequence). This CDR3 has 14 residues. Deletions cut 4 bases from V and 5 bases from J, with 15 bases between. The CDR3: CASSTKLSPETQYF. The CDR3 DNA, read in part, is TGTGCCAGCAGCACCAAGCTGAGTCCGGAGACC.

Concerning this clone: The read comes to an end 3 residues before the CDR3 does, leaving the germline J gene to fill in the end. This rearrangement joins TRBV19 to TRBJ2-5, with TRBD1 as a possible D gene (6 bases). Germline CDR1 reads LNHDA; CDR2 reads SQIVND (reference sequence). V gave up 1 base and J gave up 1 base, with 13 bases separating them. The CDR3 length is 16 residues. The CDR3 bases that were read are TGTGCCAGTAGTATAGTTTCGGGACAAACCCAAGAGACC. Its protein product is CASSIVSGQTQET. The whole CDR3 is CASSIVSGQTQETQYF.

This clone occurred a few times. The sequence runs out 3 residues before the end of the CDR3; the remainder is reconstructed from the germline J gene. The genes are TRBV6-2 or TRBV6-3 and TRBJ2-1, with 7 bases fitting TRBD2. V trimming: 6 bases; J trimming: 2 bases; junction bases outside the gene matches: 7. The CDR3 consists of 15 residues. Germline-derived CDR1 and CDR2 are MNHEY and SVGEGT. The CDR3 here is CASSNRDYAYNEQFF. The sequenced CDR3 bases are TGTGCCAGCAGCAACCGGGACTACGCCTACAATGAG.

Turning to this clone: Coverage ceases 3 residues before the CDR3 finishes, and the germline J gene fills in the end. The rearrangement joins TRBV20-1 to TRBJ2-5, with TRBD1 identical over 7 bases. CDR3 size: 14 residues. Losses at the gene ends were 6 bases for V and 4 bases for J; bases not matched to a gene: 11. Germline loops: CDR1 DFQATT, CDR2 SNEGSKA (reference sequence). Partial CDR3 DNA: TGCAGTGCCCAGAAGGCCCCAGGGGGAGAGACC. Protein sequence: CSAQKAPGGET. The whole CDR3 region reads CSAQKAPGGETQYF.